The 21 T cell receptor beta chains reported below all come from one sample, sequenced in a study of molecular identifiers for immune sequencing clone quantification. TCRdb itself ran the PCR reads through MiXCR, one entry per CDR3 protein. The sample includes about 63,000 distinct CDR3 sequences, under 20% seen only once; the top ten take 1.1% to 1.5%. Material for sequencing was naive CD8+ T cells from blood, with Jurkat cell RNA spiked in. Subset of the sample: FACS-sorted CD8+CD4-CCR7+CD45RA+ naive T cells. The receptors were sampled from a human donor in good health. Some libraries in this study had Jurkat cell RNA spiked in.

This clonotype showed up many times. The chain employs TRBV29-1 and TRBJ1-3; 8 nucleotides agree with TRBD1. Germline V gene lookup returns CDR1 SQVTM and CDR2 ANQGSEA. Trimming cost V 5 bases and J 2 bases; bases outside gene matches: 5. The CDR3 sequence is 14 residues long. CDR3 loop: CSVLDRGPGNTIYF. CDR3 nucleotide sequence: TGCAGCGTTCTCGACAGGGGCCCTGGAAACACCATATATTTT.

This clonotype came up a few times. A much larger clone is a single base away; this may be a read error. For the CDR3, the DNA is TGTGCCAGCAGCTTAGGCACAGACACTGAAGCTTCCTTT. Translated: CASSLGTDTEASF. The chain has TRBV13 and TRBJ1-1; no definite D call. This CDR3 is built from 13 residues. The germline V gene encodes CDR1 PRHDT and CDR2 FYEKMQ (reference sequence).

This clonotype was detected a few times. This could be a read error, since a much larger clone is one nucleotide away. V usage is TRBV20-1 and J usage is TRBJ2-5; no clear D gene. The CDR3 extends over 13 amino acids. The germline gives CDR1 DFQATT, CDR2 SNEGSKA (reference sequence). The CDR3 reads CSARVVDGETRYF. The CDR3 coding sequence is TGCAGTGCTAGAGTAGTAGACGGAGAGACCCGGTACTTC.

In this sample, this clonotype turned up many times. This rearrangement joins TRBV27 to TRBJ2-7; 8 bases map to TRBD2. Germline CDR1 reads MNHEY; CDR2 reads SMNVEV (reference sequence). V lost 5 bases, J lost 7 bases, and 13 bases stayed unmatched. The CDR3 contains 15 residues. As DNA, the CDR3 is TGTGCCAGCAGTACCCGGGAGGGCCGTTCGGGGGAGCAGTACTTC. It specifies CASSTREGRSGEQYF.

This clonotype was counted a few times. The chain is built from TRBV19 and TRBJ2-7; 9 bases are shared with TRBD1. CDR1 LNHDA and CDR2 SQIVND come from the germline V gene (reference sequence). V lost 3 bases and J lost 7; bases outside the gene matches: 7. The CDR3 has 14 amino acids. The CDR3 nucleotides read TGTGCCAGTAGTATTGGGACAGGGCCAGAGGAGCAGTACTTC. It is translated as CASSIGTGPEEQYF.

This clonotype was seen repeatedly, ten times or more. This chain uses TRBV7-2 with TRBJ2-7; weak D call: TRBD2 (6 bases). V was cut by 3 bases and J by 2 bases, with 11 bases left in between. The germline V gene has CDR1 SGHTA and CDR2 FQGNSA. The CDR3 extends over 14 amino acids. The DNA of the CDR3 is TGTGCCAGCAGCTTTAGCGGAAGCGCCTACGAGCAGTACTTC. Protein product: CASSFSGSAYEQYF.

The sample holds many counts of this clonotype. The chain has TRBV7-9 and TRBJ2-3; D unresolved. CDR1 SEHNR and CDR2 FQNEAQ come from the germline V gene (reference sequence). The CDR3 consists of 15 residues. V shed 3 bases and J shed 6 bases, with 16 bases lying between them. Written as DNA, the CDR3 is TGTGCCAGCAGCTTCTTTTTTCCTGGTGACGATACGCAGTATTTT. Translation: CASSFFFPGDDTQYF.

This rearrangement joins TRBV30 to TRBJ2-7, with 8 bases matching TRBD2. Looked up from germline, CDR1 is GTSNPN and CDR2 is SVGIG (reference sequence). CDR3 length: 14 residues. J gave up 4 bases and V 4 bases, and 9 bases lay outside the gene matches. The CDR3 DNA sequence: TGTGCCTGGAACTCGGGGGGGTTCCGTTACGAGCAGTACTTC. This encodes CAWNSGGFRYEQYF. The full variable domain, in which reference TRBV30 and TRBJ2-7 provide the parts outside the CDR3, is SQTIHQWPATLVQPVGSPLSLECTVEGTSNPNLYWYRQAAGRGLQLLFYSVGIGQISSEVPQNLSASRPQDRQFILSSKKLLLSDSGFYLCAWNSGGFRYEQYFGPGTRLTVT.

The CDR3 DNA reads as TGCAGCGTCGTAGGACTAGCGGTGTTCTACGAGCAGTACTTC. Its translation: CSVVGLAVFYEQYF. The genes are TRBV29-1 and TRBJ2-7; TRBD2 agrees at 10 bases. This CDR3 is 14 amino acids long. The V segment lost 6 bases and the J segment 3 bases; nucleotides outside the gene matches: 8. CDR1 is SQVTM, CDR2 ANQGSEA, per germline.

Remarks on this clonotype: A clone one base away is much larger, so this may be a read error. The CDR3 region is CASSVSRYWSGAEAFF. The CDR3 coding sequence is TGTGCCAGCAGCGTATCGAGGTATTGGTCCGGCGCTGAAGCTTTCTTT. The V and J genes are TRBV9 and TRBJ1-1; no reliable D call. Between the trimmed V and J ends, which lost 1 base and 6 bases, there was a span of 19 bases. CDR3 length: 16 amino acids. Looked up from germline, CDR1 is SGDLS and CDR2 is YYNGEE.

This clonotype came up a few times. This chain's CDR3 is CASSYSTGVEETQYF. Written as DNA, the CDR3 is TGTGCCAGCAGTTACTCGACTGGGGTGGAGGAGACCCAGTACTTC. V usage is TRBV6-5 and J usage is TRBJ2-5; D remains ambiguous. The germline V and J ends were trimmed by 0 bases and 5 bases, with 13 bases remaining between them. This CDR3 comprises 15 residues. The germline V gene encodes CDR1 MNHEY and CDR2 SVGAGI.

In this sample, this clonotype turned up a few times. V and J are TRBV10-1 and TRBJ2-1; D gene unclear. This CDR3 is built from 16 residues. Trimming removed 0 bases at V and 0 bases at J, with 9 bases between. Germline V gene data show CDR1 as WNHNN and CDR2 as SYGVQD (reference sequence). CDR3 sequence: CASSESTVSSYNEQFF. The CDR3 bases are TGCGCCAGCAGTGAGTCGACGGTCAGCTCCTACAATGAGCAGTTCTTC.

In the case of this clonotype: A single base separates this from a much larger clone, so it may be a read error. The rearrangement uses TRBV6-2 or TRBV6-3 and TRBJ2-7, with 7 bases aligning to TRBD1. Germline V gives CDR1 MNHEY, CDR2 SVGEGT. The junction had 4 bases not matched to a gene; V was cut back by 4 bases and J by 4 bases. The CDR3 loop spans 13 amino acids. The CDR3 sequence: CASSSGGTYEQYF. In DNA, the CDR3 is TGTGCCAGCAGTTCAGGGGGAACATACGAGCAGTACTTC.

This clonotype was counted at least ten times. The genes are TRBV15 and TRBJ2-1, with 11 bases that match TRBD2. Trimming at V came to 0 bases and at J to 6 bases, leaving 22 bases not matched to a gene. The CDR3 consists of 22 residues. Germline V gene sequence: CDR1 LNHNV, CDR2 YYDKDF (reference sequence). The CDR3 nucleotides read TGTGCCACCAGCAGAGATCTCGTGGGATCGGTGGACATTAGCGGGAGGGTCAATGAGCAGTTCTTC. It codes for CATSRDLVGSVDISGRVNEQFF. The variable domain in full, with the rest retrieved from reference TRBV15 and TRBJ2-1, is DAMVIQNPRYQVTQFGKPVTLSCSQTLNHNVMYWYQQKSSQAPKLLFHYYDKDFNNEADTPDNFQSRRPNTSFCFLDIRSPGLGDTAMYLCATSRDLVGSVDISGRVNEQFFGPGTRLTVL.

Note on this clonotype: A read error may explain this, as a much larger clone is one base away. The rearrangement links TRBV4-1 to TRBJ2-1; 7 positions agree with TRBD2. This CDR3 spans 17 amino acids. With V trimmed by 0 bases and J by 7 bases, 12 bases remained unmatched. Germline V gives CDR1 MGHRA, CDR2 YSYEKL. This CDR3 reads CASSQDLLSGELNEQFF. The CDR3 DNA reads TGCGCCAGCAGCCAAGATTTGCTAAGCGGGGAACTGAATGAGCAGTTCTTC.

This clonotype was seen repeatedly, ten times or more. V gene TRBV28 combines with J gene TRBJ2-1, with 7 bases aligning to TRBD2. J lost 0 bases, V lost 7 bases, and 6 bases had no gene match. The CDR3 is 15 residues long. Germline loops: CDR1 MDHEN, CDR2 SYDVKM. Written as DNA, the CDR3 is TGTGCCAGCAACAAAGCGGGACCCTCCTACAATGAGCAGTTCTTC. Translation: CASNKAGPSYNEQFF.

In regard to this clonotype: Given a much more abundant clone one base away, this may be a read error. The chain recombines TRBV6-2 or TRBV6-3 with TRBJ2-5; D perhaps matches TRBD2 (6 bases). The CDR3 has 14 residues. CDR1 and CDR2 (germline): MNHEY, SVGEGT. CDR3 DNA: TGTGCCAGCAGTTACTTCGGGGGTCGAGAGACCCAGTGCTTC. As protein: CASSYFGGRETQCF.

This clonotype was seen repeatedly, ten times or more. The genes are TRBV7-8 and TRBJ2-1; D is unresolved. The CDR3 extends over 15 amino acids. In germline, CDR1 is SGHVS, CDR2 FQNEAQ. The V gene lost 1 base and the J gene lost 10 bases, with 17 bases spanning the gap. The CDR3 here is CASSLGPLIAWEQFF. The CDR3 coding sequence is TGTGCCAGCAGCTTAGGGCCTCTCATCGCATGGGAGCAGTTCTTC.

Ten or more counts support this clonotype. The genes are TRBV28 and TRBJ1-2; D might be TRBD1 (6 bases). Trimming took off 8 bases at V and 4 bases at J, with 20 bases between the two ends. Germline CDR1 and CDR2: MDHEN and SYDVKM. The CDR3 runs 15 residues. CDR3 loop: CASGVAPGGSYGYTF. The CDR3 region has the DNA TGTGCCAGCGGGGTTGCTCCGGGGGGCAGCTATGGCTACACCTTC.

The gene calls are TRBV19 and TRBJ2-1; 7 bases agree with TRBD2. This CDR3 contains 17 residues. Germline values: CDR1 LNHDA, CDR2 SQIVND (reference sequence). V was pared by 0 bases and J by 3 bases, with 8 bases of the junction left unmatched. CDR3 sequence reads: CASSIDRAGVLYNEQFF. CDR3 DNA sequence: TGTGCCAGTAGTATAGATAGGGCGGGAGTCCTCTACAATGAGCAGTTCTTC.

With respect to this clonotype: Since a much larger clone is just one base distant, this may be a read error. The CDR3 does not close with the conserved phenylalanine or tryptophan, likely indicating a read error. The chain joins TRBV7-2 to TRBJ1-1; D gene uncertain. Per germline, CDR1 SGHTA and CDR2 FQGNSA. CDR3 length: 11 amino acids. V lost 11 bases and J 4 bases, leaving 11 bases between the germline ends. This chain's CDR3 is CALLTPTEAFS. As DNA, the CDR3 is TGTGCCCTCTTGACCCCCACTGAAGCTTTCTCT.